One and the same sample provided the 17 T cell receptor beta chains below, sequenced in a study of PD-1 blockade in classical Hodgkin lymphoma. Specified time point: cycle 4 day 1 (C4D1), after 6 weeks of nivolumab. Exposure to brentuximab vedotin varied, and each patient had relapsed following autologous stem cell transplantation. Starting with thawed PBMCs, CD4+ T cells were purified by magnetic negative selection. Profiled with immunoSEQ multiplex PCR; TCRdb holds only in-frame clones, not every one. Altogether around 18,000 clones are present, 70% being singletons, with the ten largest covering 2.5%. The sample was CD4+ T cells from blood, taken before the fourth cycle of nivolumab. All receptors derive from a human donor with classical Hodgkin lymphoma.

This chain connects TRBV19 to TRBJ1-5, with 7 bases matching TRBD1. There are 15 residues in the CDR3. Trimming removed 6 bases from V and 4 bases from J; junction bases left unmatched: 9. Per germline, CDR1 LNHDA and CDR2 SQIVND (reference sequence). The CDR3 loop reads CASSQTGHLNQPQHF. The CDR3 coding sequence is TGTGCCAGTAGCCAGACAGGGCACTTAAATCAGCCCCAGCATTTT.

The chain carries TRBV6-5 and TRBJ1-1, with 9 bases lining up with TRBD1. With V trimmed by 0 bases and J by 3 bases, 2 bases remained unmatched. This CDR3 is 15 amino acids long. Germline CDR1 MNHEY, CDR2 SVGAGI. The CDR3 spells CASSYSTGGDTEAFF. The CDR3 coding sequence is TGTGCCAGCAGTTACTCGACAGGGGGAGACACTGAAGCTTTCTTT.

The chain has TRBV2 and TRBJ2-5; TRBD2 matches at 9 bases. The DNA end lines up better with TRBJ2-7; the J call may be wrong. Germline CDR1 SNHLY, CDR2 FYNNEI. The CDR3 sequence is 15 residues long. The CDR3 nucleotides are TGTGCCAGCAGTGAAGCGGGCGGGGGGGCCTACGAGCAGTACTTC. Encoded protein: CASSEAGGGAYEQYF.

The chain's CDR3 is CASSPKQGADQKLFF. The DNA of the CDR3 is TGTGCCAGCAGCCCGAAGCAGGGGGCTGATCAAAAACTGTTTTTT. The chain links TRBV9 to TRBJ1-4, with 8 bases aligning to TRBD1. The CDR3 consists of 15 residues. V lost 4 bases and J lost 9; bases outside the gene matches: 11. The V gene's germline CDR1 is SGDLS and CDR2 YYNGEE.

This rearrangement joins TRBV2 to TRBJ2-5, with 10 bases matching TRBD1. The last part of the DNA fits TRBJ2-7 better; the J call may be wrong. This CDR3 is 13 amino acids long. The germline V gene has CDR1 SNHLY and CDR2 FYNNEI. The CDR3 sequence is CASRRQGASEQYF. The DNA for the CDR3 is TGTGCCAGCAGGAGACAGGGGGCTAGCGAGCAGTACTTC.

The rearrangement uses TRBV9 and TRBJ1-3, with TRBD1 as a possible D gene (5 bases). Germline V gene data show CDR1 as SGDLS and CDR2 as YYNGEE. V lost 4 bases to trimming and J lost 4 bases, with 18 bases between them. The CDR3 totals 16 residues. CDR3 sequence: CASSKRGDGAGNTIYF. As DNA, the CDR3 is TGTGCCAGCAGCAAAAGAGGGGACGGCGCGGGAAACACCATATATTTT.

CDR3 loop: CASSIGLYTQYF. CDR3 bases: TGTGCCAGCAGTATAGGCCTTTATACGCAGTATTTT. The chain recombines TRBV2 with TRBJ2-3; no reliable D call. Per germline, CDR1 SNHLY and CDR2 FYNNEI. V lost 5 bases, J lost 7 bases, and 10 bases lay in between. This CDR3 spans 12 amino acids.

This clone appeared once. The rearrangement uses TRBV7-3 and TRBJ2-1, with a weak D call TRBD2 (6 bases). Trimming cost V 5 bases and J 2 bases, with 19 bases left between them. This CDR3 has 17 residues. Germline V gives CDR1 SGHTA, CDR2 FQGTGA. The CDR3 sequence: CASSPSPGLTPYNEQFF. DNA of the CDR3: TGTGCCAGCAGCCCATCCCCGGGACTTACACCCTACAATGAGCAGTTCTTC.

This clone was recorded a few times. This chain uses TRBV4-2 with TRBJ2-2, with D possibly being TRBD2 (5 bases). V gave up 7 bases and J gave up 4 bases, with 10 bases separating them. In germline, CDR1 is LGHNA, CDR2 YNFKEQ. The CDR3 has 13 residues. The DNA for the CDR3 is TGTGCCAGCACCATAAGCGGCACCGGGGAGCTGTTTTTT. This encodes CASTISGTGELFF.

This clone is medium-sized in the sample. CDR3 residues: CASSIWQGNEKLFF. CDR3 coding DNA: TGTGCCAGTAGTATTTGGCAGGGGAATGAAAAACTGTTTTTT. This chain uses TRBV19 with TRBJ1-4; a weak D match, TRBD1 (6 bases). Germline CDR1 LNHDA, CDR2 SQIVND (reference sequence). V lost 3 bases, J lost 5 bases, and 10 bases lay in between. CDR3 length: 14 residues.

CDR3 protein: CASSLDGWGGYTF. CDR3 nucleotide sequence: TGCGCCAGCAGCTTGGACGGGTGGGGTGGCTACACCTTC. This chain joins TRBV5-1 and TRBJ1-2, with unresolved D. This CDR3 contains 13 residues. CDR1 is SGHRS and CDR2 is YFSETQ in the germline V gene. V was cut by 0 bases and J by 7 bases, with 10 bases left in between. Full variable domain (rest looked up from reference TRBV5-1 and TRBJ1-2): KAGVTQTPRYLIKTRGQQVTLSCSPISGHRSVSWYQQTPGQGLQFLFEYFSETQRNKGNFPGRFSGRQFSNSRSEMNVSTLELGDSALYLCASSLDGWGGYTFGSGTRLTVV.

The rearrangement uses TRBV5-1 and TRBJ2-2; 11 nucleotides line up with TRBD1. V lost 7 bases, J lost 5 bases, and 10 bases stayed unmatched. Germline assignment: CDR1 SGHRS and CDR2 YFSETQ. CDR3 size: 16 residues. The CDR3: CASAGTGGSGTGELFF. The CDR3 nucleotides are TGCGCCAGCGCCGGGACAGGGGGTAGCGGGACCGGGGAGCTGTTTTTT.

In the case of this clone: Mismatch with germline at one junction end may stem from a read error. The rearrangement links TRBV20-1 to TRBJ2-7; D is unclear. This CDR3 is 10 amino acids long. Germline CDR1 is DFQATT and CDR2 is SNEGSKA (reference sequence). The CDR3 region is CSVRNYEQYF. The CDR3 coding sequence is TGCAGTGTTAGAAACTACGAGCAGTACTTC.

J is TRBJ2-1 and V is TRBV4-1; 12 nucleotides match TRBD2. Trimming took 1 base from V and 3 from J; bases not matched to a gene: 1. Germline V gene lookup returns CDR1 MGHRA and CDR2 YSYEKL. This CDR3 has 16 amino acids. CDR3 residues: CASSQGTSGNYNEQFF. The CDR3 nucleotides read TGCGCCAGCAGCCAAGGGACTAGCGGGAACTACAATGAGCAGTTCTTC.

V and J are TRBV27 and TRBJ1-2; the D is unclear. Trimming removed 8 bases at V and 2 bases at J, with 9 bases between. This CDR3 is built from 12 residues. Germline CDR1 is MNHEY and CDR2 is SMNVEV (reference sequence). CDR3 sequence: CASGYNNYGYTF. In DNA form, the CDR3 reads TGTGCCAGCGGGTACAACAACTATGGCTACACCTTC.

V and J are TRBV2 and TRBJ2-1, with unresolved D. The V end lost 7 bases, the J end lost 9 bases, and 10 bases lay between the germline ends. The germline CDR1 and CDR2 sequences are SNHLY and FYNNEI. The CDR3 covers 11 residues. As DNA, the CDR3 is TGTGCCAGCACTCCCATGGGTGAGCAGTTCTTC. It translates to CASTPMGEQFF. Drawing the rest from reference TRBV2 and TRBJ2-1, the complete variable domain is EPEVTQTPSHQVTQMGQEVILRCVPISNHLYFYWYRQILGQKVEFLVSFYNNEISEKSEIFDDQFSVERPDGSNFTLKIRSTKLEDSAMYFCASTPMGEQFFGPGTRLTVL.

The genes are TRBV5-1 and TRBJ2-3, with TRBD1 matching over 7 bases. The length of the CDR3 is 15 residues. Losses at the gene ends were 2 bases for V and 2 bases for J; bases not matched to a gene: 5. Germline V lookup: CDR1 SGHRS, CDR2 YFSETQ. The CDR3: CASSLTGALTDTQYF. In nucleotides, the CDR3 is TGCGCCAGCAGCTTAACAGGGGCCCTCACAGATACGCAGTATTTT.